The 23 T cell receptor beta chains reported below all come from one sample, sequenced in a study of blood T cell repertoires in COVID-19. This table comes from immunoSEQ multiplex PCR, and its TCRdb copy is limited to in-frame clones, with some not included. The table lists over 85,000 clones, approximately 80% of them singletons. What was sequenced was peripheral blood. The receptor source for this set is a man aged 45-60 years with acute or convalescent COVID-19.

The chain is built from TRBV30 and TRBJ2-6; D not resolved. V was clipped by 2 bases and J by 0 bases, with 8 bases between them. The germline gives CDR1 GTSNPN, CDR2 SVGIG (reference sequence). CDR3 length: 15 amino acids. As DNA, the CDR3 is TGTGCCTGGAGTCGGAGTAGCTCTGGGGCCAACGTCCTGACTTTC. Its translation: CAWSRSSSGANVLTF.

V is TRBV19 and J is TRBJ2-7; TRBD1 aligns across 9 bases. The ends lost 5 bases at V and 2 bases at J; junction bases unmatched: 1. The CDR3 runs to 13 residues. CDR1 and CDR2 from the germline V gene are LNHDA and SQIVND (reference sequence). Here the CDR3 DNA reads TGTGCCAGTAGTCGGACAGGGGCCTACGAGCAGTACTTC. Its protein is CASSRTGAYEQYF. Looking up the rest from reference TRBV19 and TRBJ2-7 gives the full variable domain: DGGITQSPKYLFRKEGQNVTLSCEQNLNHDAMYWYRQDPGQGLRLIYYSQIVNDFQKGDIAEGYSVSREKKESFPLTVTSAQKNPTAFYLCASSRTGAYEQYFGPGTRLTVT.

This clone was detected only a few times. The junction and the germline gene differ at one end; a read error may be behind it. The chain's CDR3 is CASSLAGLAAQETQYF. For the CDR3, the DNA is TGTGCCAGCAGCCTAGCGGGACTAGCGGCACAAGAGACCCAGTACTTC. The chain links TRBV7-2 to TRBJ2-5; 11 bases match TRBD2. The length of the CDR3 is 16 residues. Germline V gene sequence: CDR1 SGHTA, CDR2 FQGNSA.

The chain couples TRBV5-4 to TRBJ2-5; TRBD2 matches at 10 bases. The CDR3 has 17 residues. V gave up 4 bases and J gave up 4 bases; unmatched junction bases: 13. Germline assignment: CDR1 SGHNT and CDR2 YYREEE (reference sequence). For the CDR3, the DNA is TGTGCCAGCAGCCCCCCGGGAGCGGGGGGGCTTGGAGAGACCCAGTACTTC. It encodes CASSPPGAGGLGETQYF.

The V gene is TRBV29-1, the J gene TRBJ2-7, with 8 bases fitting TRBD2. Germline V gene sequence: CDR1 SQVTM, CDR2 ANQGSEA. The ends lost 7 bases at V and 5 bases at J; junction bases unmatched: 13. The length of the CDR3 is 14 residues. The CDR3 DNA reads as TGCAGCGCGGACGGCCGGGAGGGCCAGAACGAGCAGTACTTC. Translation gives CSADGREGQNEQYF.

This chain joins TRBV7-3 and TRBJ2-2; TRBD2 is a possible D gene (5 bases). The CDR3 sequence is 14 residues long. The V and J ends lost 5 bases and 4 bases respectively, with 11 bases between them. CDR1 SGHTA and CDR2 FQGTGA come from the germline V gene. CDR3 DNA sequence: TGTGCCAGCAGCAAGTCAGAGGGCACCGGGGAGCTGTTTTTT. Its translation: CASSKSEGTGELFF. Full variable domain (rest looked up from reference TRBV7-3 and TRBJ2-2): GAGVSQTPSNKVTEKGKYVELRCDPISGHTALYWYRQSLGQGPEFLIYFQGTGAADDSGLPNDRFFAVRPEGSVSTLKIQRTERGDSAVYLCASSKSEGTGELFFGEGSRLTVL.

This rearrangement joins TRBV7-2 to TRBJ1-5; a weak D match, TRBD1 (6 bases). CDR3 length: 17 residues. CDR1 is SGHTA, CDR2 FQGNSA, per germline. V lost 1 base to trimming and J lost 3 bases, with 16 bases between them. The DNA of the CDR3 is TGTGCCAGCAGCTTAGGGTCAGGGGCTCTCCTCAATCAGCCCCAGCATTTT. This gives the protein CASSLGSGALLNQPQHF. The whole variable domain, filled in from reference TRBV7-2 and TRBJ1-5, reads GAGVSQSPSNKVTEKGKDVELRCDPISGHTALYWYRQSLGQGLEFLIYFQGNSAPDKSGLPSDRFSAERTGGSVSTLTIQRTQQEDSAVYLCASSLGSGALLNQPQHFGDGTRLSIL.

The J gene is TRBJ1-4, the V gene TRBV4-1; D is perhaps TRBD1 (5 bases). Germline CDR1 reads MGHRA; CDR2 reads YSYEKL. This CDR3 has 19 residues. Trimming removed 2 bases at V and 0 bases at J, with 19 bases between. The CDR3 protein is CASSQRATQGRATNEKLFF. Here the CDR3 DNA reads TGCGCCAGCAGCCAACGTGCGACTCAGGGAAGGGCAACTAATGAAAAACTGTTTTTT.

Written as DNA, the CDR3 is TGCGCCAGCAGCCCGCACACAAACACCGGGGAGCTGTTTTTT. Translation: CASSPHTNTGELFF. This rearrangement joins TRBV4-1 to TRBJ2-2; D call uncertain. The germline gives CDR1 MGHRA, CDR2 YSYEKL. The V and J ends lost 4 bases and 2 bases respectively, with 8 bases between them. This CDR3 spans 14 amino acids.

This clone turned up a few times. CDR3 in amino acids: CASDSTPGQDNSPLHF. CDR3 nucleotide sequence: TGTGCCAGCGACTCAACCCCGGGACAGGATAATTCACCCCTCCACTTT. This chain uses TRBV28 with TRBJ1-6; 8 bases align to TRBD1. The V segment lost 8 bases and the J segment 5 bases; nucleotides outside the gene matches: 11. Germline V gene lookup returns CDR1 MDHEN and CDR2 SYDVKM. The CDR3 is 16 amino acids.

This clone is a singleton in its sample. V usage is TRBV24-1 and J usage is TRBJ2-3; TRBD2 agrees at 7 bases. Germline values: CDR1 KGHDR, CDR2 SFDVKD. This CDR3 has 14 amino acids. The trim removed 3 bases at V and 3 bases at J, leaving 2 bases unmatched. The CDR3 spells CATSDPGRTDTQYF. The CDR3 region has the DNA TGTGCCACCAGTGATCCCGGGAGGACAGATACGCAGTATTTT.

The V call is TRBV30, the J call TRBJ2-5; D possibly corresponds to TRBD1 (6 bases). The ends were cut back, 0 bases at V and 6 bases at J, with 14 bases in the middle. Germline V gives CDR1 GTSNPN, CDR2 SVGIG (reference sequence). The CDR3 runs 14 residues. The CDR3 loop reads CAWSVPAGAKTQYF. CDR3 in DNA: TGTGCCTGGAGTGTACCGGCAGGGGCAAAGACCCAGTACTTC.

The chain joins TRBV11-2 to TRBJ2-7; weak D call: TRBD1 (6 bases). The V gene lost 8 bases and the J gene lost 1 base, with 15 bases spanning the gap. There are 14 residues in the CDR3. CDR1 is SGHAT and CDR2 is FQNNGV in the germline V gene. Written as DNA, the CDR3 is TGTGCCAGCGGGGGAACCACAGGGTCCTACGAGCAGTACTTC. As protein: CASGGTTGSYEQYF.

CDR3 sequence reads: CASSLTSGSNEQFF. The CDR3 DNA reads as TGCGCCAGCAGCTTGACTAGCGGGAGCAATGAGCAGTTCTTC. The chain uses TRBV5-1 and TRBJ2-1, with 11 nucleotides matching TRBD2. The CDR3 is 14 amino acids. Germline assignment: CDR1 SGHRS and CDR2 YFSETQ. Trimming cost V 1 base and J 6 bases; bases outside gene matches: 0.

V and J are TRBV30 and TRBJ2-7; a weak D match, TRBD2 (5 bases). This CDR3 has 13 residues. Trimming cost V 4 bases and J 3 bases, with 13 bases left between them. Germline lookup yields CDR1 GTSNPN and CDR2 SVGIG (reference sequence). The CDR3 DNA sequence: TGTGCCTGGACACCGGGGATAAGCTACGAGCAGTACTTC. The encoded protein is CAWTPGISYEQYF.

The V gene is TRBV7-9, the J gene TRBJ2-1; TRBD2 aligns across 8 bases. The J segment lost 8 bases and the V segment lost 0 bases, leaving 15 bases of the junction unmatched. This CDR3 has 18 amino acids. The V gene's germline CDR1 is SEHNR and CDR2 FQNEAQ (reference sequence). The CDR3 bases are TGTGCCAGCAGCTTAGCGGGAACTAGTCGGGGGGGTATAGATGAGCAGTTCTTC. As protein: CASSLAGTSRGGIDEQFF. Using reference TRBV7-9 and TRBJ2-1 for the parts outside the CDR3, the full variable domain is DTGVSQNPRHKITKRGQNVTFRCDPISEHNRLYWYRQTLGQGPEFLTYFQNEAQLEKSRLLSDRFSAERPKGSFSTLEIQRTEQGDSAMYLCASSLAGTSRGGIDEQFFGPGTRLTVL.

V is TRBV6-5 and J is TRBJ1-1; tentative D call: TRBD1 (5 bases). Germline lookup yields CDR1 MNHEY and CDR2 SVGAGI. The V end was cut by 7 bases, the J end by 6 bases, with 12 bases between. The CDR3 loop spans 12 amino acids. The CDR3 sequence: CASKRGSAEAFF. CDR3 bases: TGTGCCAGCAAGCGGGGGAGCGCTGAAGCTTTCTTT.

The gene calls are TRBV10-2 and TRBJ1-2; maybe TRBD1 (5 bases). This CDR3 contains 13 residues. Trimming removed 2 bases at V and 2 bases at J, with 6 bases between. CDR1 and CDR2 from the germline V gene are WSHSY and SAAADI. CDR3 nucleotides: TGCGCCAGCAGTGAGGACAGAAACTATGGCTACACCTTC. This sequence encodes CASSEDRNYGYTF.

The CDR3 bases are TGTGCCTGGAGTGTACAAAGGACAGCTGGGGCCAACGTCCTGACTTTC. Protein product: CAWSVQRTAGANVLTF. This chain joins TRBV30 and TRBJ2-6; TRBD1 is a possible D gene (6 bases). From germline, CDR1 is GTSNPN and CDR2 SVGIG (reference sequence). V was clipped by 0 bases and J by 2 bases, with 11 bases between them. This CDR3 has 16 residues.

This chain joins TRBV27 and TRBJ2-7, with D perhaps matching TRBD2 (6 bases). Deletions cut 1 base from V and 7 bases from J, with 8 bases between. CDR1 and CDR2 (germline): MNHEY, SMNVEV (reference sequence). The CDR3 is 12 residues long. The CDR3 spells CASSLWGREQYF. The DNA for the CDR3 is TGTGCCAGCAGTTTATGGGGGAGGGAGCAGTACTTC.

This chain connects TRBV5-1 to TRBJ2-7; TRBD1 matches 7 bases. The length of the CDR3 is 15 residues. Germline CDR1 and CDR2: SGHRS and YFSETQ. The V segment lost 0 bases and the J segment 7 bases; nucleotides outside the gene matches: 10. CDR3 nucleotide sequence: TGCGCCAGCAGCTTGGTCGCGACAGGGACCGGGGAGCAGTACTTC. Translation gives CASSLVATGTGEQYF.

The V gene is TRBV28, the J gene TRBJ2-4; 15 nucleotides agree with TRBD2. V lost 6 bases to trimming and J lost 7 bases; unmatched junction nucleotides: 10. The CDR3 loop spans 17 amino acids. CDR1 and CDR2 from the germline V gene are MDHEN and SYDVKM. In nucleotides, the CDR3 is TGTGCCAGCAGCCGAGATACCGGGACTAGCGGGAGGAACATTCAGTACTTC. This sequence encodes CASSRDTGTSGRNIQYF.

The rearrangement uses TRBV5-1 and TRBJ2-1; TRBD2 agrees at 10 bases. This CDR3 has 17 amino acids. J lost 6 bases, V lost 0 bases, and 9 bases had no gene match. Germline CDR1 reads SGHRS; CDR2 reads YFSETQ. The CDR3 loop reads CASSLAGIAGGSNEQFF. CDR3 coding DNA: TGCGCCAGCAGCTTGGCGGGGATAGCGGGGGGCTCCAATGAGCAGTTCTTC.